Given below is one TCR beta chain in context. Here immunoSEQ multiplex PCR was the method, and the copy in TCRdb shows in-frame clones only, minus some. The repertoire holds about 300,000 clones, 85% to 90% seen once, with approximately 6% in the top ten. This CDR3 has 15 amino acids. Germline V CDR1 and CDR2: SGHRS, YFSETQ. V gave up 7 bases and J gave up 2 bases; unmatched junction bases: 10. The entry originates in a study of blood T cell repertoires in COVID-19. V is TRBV5-1 and J is TRBJ2-3; 7 nucleotides match TRBD2. The material sequenced was peripheral blood. The sequence derives from a woman aged 50 to 65 with COVID-19, enrolled during active disease. CDR3 residues: CASQTGTNPTDTQYF. The CDR3 nucleotides are TGCGCCAGCCAAACCGGGACTAACCCCACAGATACGCAGTATTTT.